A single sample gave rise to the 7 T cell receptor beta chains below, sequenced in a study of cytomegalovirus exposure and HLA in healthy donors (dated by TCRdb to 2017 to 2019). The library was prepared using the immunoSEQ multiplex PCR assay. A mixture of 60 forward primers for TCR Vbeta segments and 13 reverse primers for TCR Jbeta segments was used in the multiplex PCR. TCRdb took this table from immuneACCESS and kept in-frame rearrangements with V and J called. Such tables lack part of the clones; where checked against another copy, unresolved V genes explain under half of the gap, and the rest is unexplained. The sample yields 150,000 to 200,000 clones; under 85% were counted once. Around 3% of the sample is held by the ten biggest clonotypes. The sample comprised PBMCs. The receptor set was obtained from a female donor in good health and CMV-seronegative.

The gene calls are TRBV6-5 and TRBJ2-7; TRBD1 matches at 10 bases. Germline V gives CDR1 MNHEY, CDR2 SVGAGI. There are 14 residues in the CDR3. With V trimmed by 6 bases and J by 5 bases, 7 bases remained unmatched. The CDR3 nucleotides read TGTGCCAGCAGCCGGGGACAGGGGCGGGACGAGCAGTACTTC. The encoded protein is CASSRGQGRDEQYF.

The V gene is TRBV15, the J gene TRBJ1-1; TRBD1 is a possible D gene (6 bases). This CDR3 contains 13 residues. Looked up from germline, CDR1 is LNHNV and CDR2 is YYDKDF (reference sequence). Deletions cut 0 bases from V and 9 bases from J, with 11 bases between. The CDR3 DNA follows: TGTGCCACCAGCAGAGATGGGGGGGCACAAGCTTTCTTT. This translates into CATSRDGGAQAFF. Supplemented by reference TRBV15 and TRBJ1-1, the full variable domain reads DAMVIQNPRYQVTQFGKPVTLSCSQTLNHNVMYWYQQKSSQAPKLLFHYYDKDFNNEADTPDNFQSRRPNTSFCFLDIRSPGLGDTAMYLCATSRDGGAQAFFGQGTRLTVV.

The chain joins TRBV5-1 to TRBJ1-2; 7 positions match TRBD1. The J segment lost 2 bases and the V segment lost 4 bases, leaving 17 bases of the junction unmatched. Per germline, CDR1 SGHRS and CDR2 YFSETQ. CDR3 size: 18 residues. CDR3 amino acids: CASSPYRQGIYGNYGYTF. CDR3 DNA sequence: TGCGCCAGCAGCCCCTACCGACAGGGAATCTATGGGAACTATGGCTACACCTTC.

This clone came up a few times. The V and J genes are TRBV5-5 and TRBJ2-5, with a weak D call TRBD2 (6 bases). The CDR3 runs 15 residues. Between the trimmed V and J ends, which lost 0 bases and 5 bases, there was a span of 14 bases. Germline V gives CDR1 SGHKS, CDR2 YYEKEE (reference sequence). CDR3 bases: TGTGCCAGCAGCTTGGCCCCGGGGGTCGGGGAGACCCAGTACTTC. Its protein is CASSLAPGVGETQYF. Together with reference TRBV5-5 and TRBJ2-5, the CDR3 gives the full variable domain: DAGVTQSPTHLIKTRGQQVTLRCSPISGHKSVSWYQQVLGQGPQFIFQYYEKEERGRGNFPDRFSARQFPNYSSELNVNALLLGDSALYLCASSLAPGVGETQYFGPGTRLLVL.

The CDR3 sequence is CASSPGGGPHNEQFF. The CDR3 nucleotides are TGTGCCAGCAGCCCCGGGGGGGGGCCGCACAATGAGCAGTTCTTC. This sequence joins TRBV6-5 and TRBJ2-1; 8 nucleotides match TRBD2. Germline V gene data show CDR1 as MNHEY and CDR2 as SVGAGI. After removal of 6 bases from V and 5 bases from J, the junction contained 9 bases not matched to a gene. The CDR3 has 15 residues.

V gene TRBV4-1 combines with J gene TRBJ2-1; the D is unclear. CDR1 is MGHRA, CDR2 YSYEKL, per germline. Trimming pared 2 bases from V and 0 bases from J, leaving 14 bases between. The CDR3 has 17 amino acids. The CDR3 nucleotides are TGCGCCAGCAGCCAAACAAATTACTGGAGCTCCTACAATGAGCAGTTCTTC. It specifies CASSQTNYWSSYNEQFF.

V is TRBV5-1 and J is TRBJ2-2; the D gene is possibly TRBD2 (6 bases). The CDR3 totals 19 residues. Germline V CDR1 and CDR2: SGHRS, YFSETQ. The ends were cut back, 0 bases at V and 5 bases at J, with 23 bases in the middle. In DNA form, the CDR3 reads TGCGCCAGCAGCTTGGTTTTGGGAGGACCCGACGAAGTGACCGGGGAGCTGTTTTTT. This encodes CASSLVLGGPDEVTGELFF.